Sequencing of this T cell receptor beta chain was carried out in a study of T-cell reconstitution after alpha-beta-depleted transplantation in children. Between the trimmed V and J ends, which lost 4 bases and 0 bases, there was a span of 10 bases. Germline V gene sequence: CDR1 MNHNS, CDR2 SASEGT. The CDR3 runs to 16 residues. For TCRbeta, the library was prepared with unique molecular identifiers. TCRdb passed the PCR reads through MiXCR, listing each CDR3 protein once. The table records 200,000 to 250,000 distinct CDR3 sequences, roughly 8.2% of them present only once. The rearrangement joins TRBV6-1 to TRBJ2-6, with no clear D. The origin of this receptor is a male patient under 18 who had a stem cell transplant for acute lymphoblastic leukemia, so the T cells may come from the graft donor. The sequencing here drew on PBMCs, mostly from graft donor cells, taken 180 days after TCRalphabeta/CD19-depleted stem cell transplant. The CDR3 DNA is TGTGCCAGCAGTGCCCCCGCCCCCTCTGGGGCCAACGTCCTGACTTTC. It encodes CASSAPAPSGANVLTF.